This T cell receptor (beta chain) appears in the sequencing data of a study of cytomegalovirus exposure and HLA in healthy donors (TCRdb year 2017). Broadly, across the study: The 500 to 800 repertoires of the first cohort and the 120 validation repertoires were produced on the same platform, according to a later analysis. The study aimed to test whether cataloging public T cell receptors could reveal signatures of past pathogen exposure. A separate validation cohort of over 95 different subjects was used in addition to the 666-subject first cohort. To predict cytomegalovirus infection status, the study combined high-throughput TCR immunosequencing, statistical association of individual TCRs with disease status, and machine learning. The full study reports these points: Three of the identified cytomegalovirus-associated TCR beta chains were confirmed in vitro to be specific for cytomegalovirus antigens. A later analysis had no HLA typing for the validation cohort, so co-occurrence there was scored across all 110 or so repertoires. In both the original and validation cohorts, the classifier was reported to diagnose cytomegalovirus status with high specificity and sensitivity. The study listed 164 TCR beta chains as associated with cytomegalovirus. It was suggested by the authors that the approach could potentially be generalized to other disease states and immunological phenotypes. While some public TCRs were present in many individuals, most TCR sequences turned up only very rarely across donors. Of the cluster scores, 85% to 95% were above 0 in a later analysis, which found that TCRs clustered in the first cohort also tended to co-occur in the 90 to 150 validation repertoires.

The donors were included in the validation cohort of some 110 subjects, a group kept apart from the roughly 670-subject first cohort. The receptor library was made with the immunoSEQ multiplex PCR assay. The original pipeline was this. A statistical classification framework was built for diagnosing cytomegalovirus status from the catalog of TCR beta chain sequences. As stored in TCRdb, this immuneACCESS dataset retains in-frame rearrangements with V and J assigned. A fraction of the clones does not appear; measured against another copy, unresolved V genes explain less than half of the discrepancy, and the remainder lacks a known reason. The V and J calls and clone size were taken over from that table, and D and trimming were inferred from the DNA. The sample records roughly 70,000 clones, roughly 95% of which are singletons. About 4.6% of the sample goes to the ten largest clones. Trimming removed 0 bases from V and 2 bases from J, leaving 17 bases between the germline ends. CDR1 and CDR2 are drawn from the germline V gene: MGHRA, YSYEKL. Taken from cysteine to phenylalanine, the CDR3 has 17 residues. The CDR3 DNA has 51 bases and is translated from base 1.

Concerning this clone: Its binding antigen is unknown. The input lacks base qualities; no much larger clone sits a single base away.

The sequence is built from TRBV4-1 and TRBJ2-7; the best D guess is TRBD2, with 6 bases matching. The TCR originated in a woman younger than 30 in good health and CMV-seropositive. Sequenced input: PBMCs. The nucleotides read TGCGCCAGCAGCCAAGATTACTGGGGGGAACGCACCTACGAGCAGTACTTC. It translates as CASSQDYWGERTYEQYF.